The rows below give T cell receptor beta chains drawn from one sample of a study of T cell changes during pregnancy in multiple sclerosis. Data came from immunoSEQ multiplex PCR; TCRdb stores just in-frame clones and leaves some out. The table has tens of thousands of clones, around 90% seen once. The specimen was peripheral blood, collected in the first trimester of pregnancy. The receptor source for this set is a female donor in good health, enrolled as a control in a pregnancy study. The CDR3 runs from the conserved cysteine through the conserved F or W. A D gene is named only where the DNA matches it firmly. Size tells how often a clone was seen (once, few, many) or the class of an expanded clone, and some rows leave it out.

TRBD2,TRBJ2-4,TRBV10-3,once,TGTGCCATCAGAGGACTAGCGGGAGCATCCAAAAACATTCAGTACTTC,CAIRGLAGASKNIQYF
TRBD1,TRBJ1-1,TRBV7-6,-,TGTGCCAGCAGCTTAGGGACAGGGTTAGGAGCTTTCTTT,CASSLGTGLGAFF
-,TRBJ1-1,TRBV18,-,TGTGCCAGCTCGCCTCAGGGGAACACTGAAGCTTTCTTT,CASSPQGNTEAFF
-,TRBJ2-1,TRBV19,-,TGTGCCAGTAGTATTGGCGGGGTTAAAAATGAGCAGTTCTTC,CASSIGGVKNEQFF
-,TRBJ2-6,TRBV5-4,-,TGTGCCAGCAGGGCAGGAAGCTCTGGGGCCAACGTCCTGACTTTC,CASRAGSSGANVLTF
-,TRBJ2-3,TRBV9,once,TGTGCCAGCAGCGCGTGGCGGGCCGCTAGCTCAGATACGCAGTATTTT,CASSAWRAASSDTQYF
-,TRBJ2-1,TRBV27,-,TGTGCCAGCAGTTGGGGCAGCTACAATGAGCAGTTCTTC,CASSWGSYNEQFF
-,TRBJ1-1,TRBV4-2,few,TGTGCCAGCAGCCCCCCACTATGGGGGCGTAATACTGAAGCTTTCTTT,CASSPPLWGRNTEAFF
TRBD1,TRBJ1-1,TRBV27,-,TGTGCCAGCAGTTTTGGGGCAGGGGGGAACACTGAAGCTTTCTTT,CASSFGAGGNTEAFF
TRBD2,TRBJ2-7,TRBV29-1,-,TGCAGCGTTCCGGGACTAGCGGGACCCTACGAGCAGTGCTTC,CSVPGLAGPYEQCF
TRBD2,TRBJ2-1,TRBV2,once,TGTGCCAGCAGTGACCCCGGAGCGGGAGGGGGCGGTGAGCAGTTCTTC,CASSDPGAGGGGEQFF
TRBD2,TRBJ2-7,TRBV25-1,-,TGTGCCAGCAGTGGTAGCGGGAGAGGGCTCGAGCAGTACTTC,CASSGSGRGLEQYF
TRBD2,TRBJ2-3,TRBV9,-,TGTGCCAGCAGCCCCGGGGCGGGAGGGCCCTATAGCACAGATACGCAGTATTTT,CASSPGAGGPYSTDTQYF
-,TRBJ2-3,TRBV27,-,TGTGCCAGCAGCCGGACAGTCAGCACAGATACGCAGTATTTT,CASSRTVSTDTQYF
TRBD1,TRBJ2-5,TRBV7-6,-,TGTGCCAGCAGAAAGGACAGGTCCGAGGAGACCCAGTACTTC,CASRKDRSEETQYF
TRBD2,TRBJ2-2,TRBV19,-,TGTGCCAGTAGTATCGGAGGCGGGACTATAGGAACCGGGGAGCTGTTTTTT,CASSIGGGTIGTGELFF
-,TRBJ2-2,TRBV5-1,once,TGCGCCAGCAGCAATCCGCCGGGGGGCGGGAGAAGCGGGGAGCTGTTTTTT,CASSNPPGGGRSGELFF
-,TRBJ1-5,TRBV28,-,TGTGCCAGCAGTTTAGTTAATAGCAATCAGCCCCAGCATTTT,CASSLVNSNQPQHF
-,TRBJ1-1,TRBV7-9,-,TGTGCCAGCAGCCGCTTGACAGATACTGAAGCTTTCTTT,CASSRLTDTEAFF
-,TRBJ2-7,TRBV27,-,TGTGCCAGCAGTTTCAAAGCGGTGAGCTCCTACGAGCAGTACTTC,CASSFKAVSSYEQYF
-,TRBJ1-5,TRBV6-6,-,TGTGCCAGCAGTTGGGGGGTCCAGAGTAGTTATCCCCAGCATTTT,CASSWGVQSSYPQHF
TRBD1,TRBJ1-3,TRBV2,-,TGTGCCAGCAGTGGTCGGACAGGGGTACAATACTCTGGAAACACCATATATTTT,CASSGRTGVQYSGNTIYF
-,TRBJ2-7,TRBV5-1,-,TGCGCCAGCAGCTCCTACAGGGGACTGGGGAACGAGCAGTACTTC,CASSSYRGLGNEQYF
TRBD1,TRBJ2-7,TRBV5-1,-,TGCGCCAGCAGCTTGGGAGGGACAGTTAATACCTACGAGCAGTACTTC,CASSLGGTVNTYEQYF
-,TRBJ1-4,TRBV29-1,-,TGCAGCGTACAGGAATTTACTAATGAAAAACTGTTTTTT,CSVQEFTNEKLFF
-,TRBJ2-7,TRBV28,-,TGTGCCAGCAGTTTCCTCCTCAGGGAACTCCACTCCTGGGGCTTCCACGAGCAGTACTTC,CASSFLLRELHSWGFHEQYF
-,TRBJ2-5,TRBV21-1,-,TGTGCCAGCAGCAAAAGATCGGGGGGCCCAGAGACCCAGTACTTC,CASSKRSGGPETQYF
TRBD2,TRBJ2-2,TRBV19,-,TGTGCCAGCGCCCTGGGACTAGGTAACACCGGGGAGCTGTTTTTT,CASALGLGNTGELFF
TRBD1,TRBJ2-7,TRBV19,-,TGTGCCAGTAGTGCGCCAGGGGGTACGGACGAGCAGTACTTC,CASSAPGGTDEQYF
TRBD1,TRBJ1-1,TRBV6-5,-,TGTGCCAGCAGGGGGGACAGGAAGAACACTGAAGCTTTCTTT,CASRGDRKNTEAFF
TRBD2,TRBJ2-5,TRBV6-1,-,TGTGCCAGCAGAGAAGGACTAGCGGGAGTGGTTAAAGAGACCCAGTACTTC,CASREGLAGVVKETQYF
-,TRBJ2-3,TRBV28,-,TGTGCCAGCAGTTTAGGAGGGGACCTCACAGATACGCAGTATTTT,CASSLGGDLTDTQYF
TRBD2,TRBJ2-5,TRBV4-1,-,TGCGCCAGCAGCCTTAGCGGGAGTTACCAAGAGACCCAGTACTTC,CASSLSGSYQETQYF
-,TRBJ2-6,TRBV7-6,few,TGTGCCAGCAGCCCAGAGGGGGAGGGTTCTGGGGCCAACGTCCTGACTTTC,CASSPEGEGSGANVLTF
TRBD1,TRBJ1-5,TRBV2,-,TGTGCCAGCAGTCCCCAGACAGGGATGAGCAATCAGCCCCAGCATTTT,CASSPQTGMSNQPQHF
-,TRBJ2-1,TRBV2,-,TGTGCCAGCAGTCCATACAGCAATGAGCAGTTCTTC,CASSPYSNEQFF
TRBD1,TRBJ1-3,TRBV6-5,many,TGTGCCAGCAGTATCGACAGGGGAGGAAACACCATATATTTT,CASSIDRGGNTIYF
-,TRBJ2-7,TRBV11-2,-,TGTGCCAGCAGCTTAGATCGGGACACCTCCTACGAGCAGTACTTC,CASSLDRDTSYEQYF
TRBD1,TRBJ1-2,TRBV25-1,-,TGTGCCAGCAGGGCTGGACAGGGAGGTGGCTACACCTTC,CASRAGQGGGYTF
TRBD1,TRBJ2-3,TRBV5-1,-,TGCGCCAGCGCGGGACAGGGCACAGATACGCAGTATTTT,CASAGQGTDTQYF
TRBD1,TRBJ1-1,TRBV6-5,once,TGTGCCAGCAGAGACAGGGAGACGAACACTGAAGCTTTCTTT,CASRDRETNTEAFF
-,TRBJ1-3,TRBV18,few,TGTGCCAGCTCACGTACAAGCGGATCTGGAAACACCATATATTTT,CASSRTSGSGNTIYF
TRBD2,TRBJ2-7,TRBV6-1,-,TGTGCCAGCAGATCTCTAGGGACTAGCGCCTACGAGCAGTACTTC,CASRSLGTSAYEQYF
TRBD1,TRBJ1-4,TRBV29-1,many,TGCAGCGCTAGGACAGGGGTTGGTGAAAAACTGTTTTTT,CSARTGVGEKLFF
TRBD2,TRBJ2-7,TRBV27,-,TGTGCCAGCAGTCTTGGACCGGGGACTAACTACGAGCAGTACTTC,CASSLGPGTNYEQYF
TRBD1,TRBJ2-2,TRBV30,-,TGTGCCTGGGGGGGGAACAGGGGGCGGACCGGGGAGCTGTTTTTT,CAWGGNRGRTGELFF
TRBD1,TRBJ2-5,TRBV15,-,TGTGCCACCAGCCCAGGGGGCGAAGGCCAACAAGAGACCCAGTACTTC,CATSPGGEGQQETQYF
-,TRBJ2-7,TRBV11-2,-,TGTGCCAGCAGCTCTCCCCGGATTGGGCGCTACGAGCAGTACTTC,CASSSPRIGRYEQYF
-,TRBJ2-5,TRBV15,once,TGTGCCACCAGCCAGGGTCGAGGACGGATGAGGGAGACCCAGTACTTC,CATSQGRGRMRETQYF
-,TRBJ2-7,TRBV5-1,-,TGCGCCAGCAGCTCAAACTACGAAATGGGCGAGCAGTACTTC,CASSSNYEMGEQYF
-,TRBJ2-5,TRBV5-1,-,TGCGCCAGCAGCGGACAACAAGAGACCCAGTACTTC,CASSGQQETQYF
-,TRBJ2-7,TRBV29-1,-,TGCAGCGTGAAAGGGGACTTCTACGAGCAGTACTTC,CSVKGDFYEQYF
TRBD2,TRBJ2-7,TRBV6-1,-,TGTGCCAGCAGCGAGGGACTAGCGGGAGCCTACGAGCAGTACTTC,CASSEGLAGAYEQYF
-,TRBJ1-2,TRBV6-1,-,TGTGCCAGCAGCAGCCCGGGCGGGGGCTATGGCTACACCTTC,CASSSPGGGYGYTF
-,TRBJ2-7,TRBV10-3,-,TGTGCCATCAGTGAGTCCCAGGGTTTTTACGAGCAGTACTTC,CAISESQGFYEQYF